A single sample gave rise to the 12 T cell receptor beta chains below, sequenced in a study of T cells in Graves' hyperthyroidism and ophthalmopathy. The TCR beta CDR3 regions underwent amplification using RNA transcripts as the source. HTBI primers were used for first-round RT-PCR of the TCR CDR3. TCRdb processed the multiplex PCR reads anew with MiXCR; each CDR3 protein has one entry. Here the sample spans more than 300,000 distinct CDR3 sequences, approximately 17% being singletons. Sequenced sample: blood. The origin of the receptors is a man aged 18 to 30 with Graves' ophthalmopathy.

This clonotype appeared a single time. CDR3 in amino acids: CASSSTGTGQETQYF. The CDR3 DNA is TGCGCCAGCAGCAGCACCGGGACAGGTCAAGAGACCCAGTACTTC. The chain couples TRBV5-1 to TRBJ2-5; 8 bases align to TRBD1. This CDR3 comprises 15 residues. V shed 4 bases, J shed 2 bases, and the junction held 7 bases outside the gene matches. The V gene's germline CDR1 is SGHRS and CDR2 YFSETQ.

J is TRBJ2-1 and V is TRBV11-3; the match to TRBD2 covers 15 bases. The V gene end was trimmed by 6 bases and the J gene end by 9 bases; junction bases not matched to a gene: 9. This CDR3 is 16 amino acids long. Germline values: CDR1 SGHNT, CDR2 YENEEA. The CDR3 region is CASSAGLAGGPGEQFF. The DNA of the CDR3 is TGTGCCAGCAGTGCCGGACTAGCGGGGGGGCCGGGTGAGCAGTTCTTC.

This clonotype was picked up a small number of times. The chain uses TRBV24-1 and TRBJ2-1; D call uncertain. The CDR3 covers 16 residues. Trimming took off 2 bases at V and 7 bases at J, with 17 bases between the two ends. The germline V gene has CDR1 KGHDR and CDR2 SFDVKD. The CDR3 nucleotides read TGTGCCACCAGTGATTCCTCCGGGCCTCTCGGGAATGAGCAGTTCTTC. Encoded protein: CATSDSSGPLGNEQFF.

There are many counts of this clonotype. The chain uses TRBV6-1 and TRBJ2-5, with TRBD1 identical over 9 bases. Germline V gene lookup returns CDR1 MNHNS and CDR2 SASEGT. This CDR3 has 16 amino acids. J gave up 4 bases and V 1 base, and 7 bases lay outside the gene matches. The CDR3 region has the DNA TGTGCCAGCAGTGAAGGAGACAGGGGGAGTGGAGAGACCCAGTACTTC. Translating it yields CASSEGDRGSGETQYF.

This clonotype was observed at least ten times. The genes are TRBV20-1 and TRBJ1-1; 7 bases are a match to TRBD1. Germline V gene data show CDR1 as DFQATT and CDR2 as SNEGSKA (reference sequence). This CDR3 has 15 amino acids. V was clipped by 1 base and J by 1 base; unmatched bases: 6. The CDR3 reads CSARGGDRGNTEAFF. The CDR3 nucleotides read TGCAGTGCTAGAGGCGGGGACAGAGGGAACACTGAAGCTTTCTTT.

As to this clonotype: A read error may explain this, as a much larger clone is one base away. The chain recombines TRBV6-1 with TRBJ1-2, with 10 nucleotides matching TRBD1. CDR3 size: 15 residues. Looked up from germline, CDR1 is MNHNS and CDR2 is SASEGT. CDR3 nucleotide sequence: TGTGCCAGCAGCATCCGACAGGGGGCGTTCTATGACTACACCTTC. Its translation: CASSIRQGAFYDYTF.

The rearrangement uses TRBV12-3 or TRBV12-4 and TRBJ2-1; TRBD1 is a possible D gene (7 bases). V lost 3 bases and J 5 bases, leaving 11 bases between the germline ends. The CDR3 runs to 14 residues. The CDR3 sequence: CASSFGGGHNEQFF. The CDR3 DNA reads TGTGCCAGCAGTTTCGGAGGGGGCCACAATGAGCAGTTCTTC.

This clonotype has at least ten counts. The chain is built from TRBV7-3 and TRBJ2-3; the match to TRBD2 covers 15 bases. After removal of 5 bases from V and 0 bases from J, the junction contained 6 bases not matched to a gene. Germline values: CDR1 SGHTA, CDR2 FQGTGA. The CDR3 loop spans 18 amino acids. The CDR3 is CASSPGLAGGVSTDTQYF. The CDR3 DNA reads TGTGCCAGCAGCCCGGGACTAGCGGGGGGAGTTAGCACAGATACGCAGTATTTT.

In this sample, this clonotype turned up a few times. V is TRBV27 and J is TRBJ2-3; perhaps TRBD1 as D (6 bases). The CDR3 length is 15 residues. Germline V gene data show CDR1 as MNHEY and CDR2 as SMNVEV (reference sequence). Trimming cost V 4 bases and J 0 bases, with 11 bases left between them. CDR3 nucleotides: TGTGCCAGCAGTTCCAAACAGGGTAGCACAGATACGCAGTATTTT. It translates to CASSSKQGSTDTQYF.

The sample holds many counts of this clonotype. This chain connects TRBV12-3 or TRBV12-4 to TRBJ2-5; TRBD2 aligns across 7 bases. The V gene end was trimmed by 3 bases and the J gene end by 5 bases; junction bases not matched to a gene: 12. The length of the CDR3 is 16 residues. CDR3 nucleotides: TGTGCCAGCAGTTTTTGGGCCAGCGGGGTTCGGGAGACCCAGTACTTC. Protein: CASSFWASGVRETQYF.

Many counts were recorded for this clonotype. V gene TRBV7-8 combines with J gene TRBJ2-5; D may be TRBD1 or TRBD2 (6 bases each). Germline values: CDR1 SGHVS, CDR2 FQNEAQ. The CDR3 has 16 amino acids. Trimming removed 0 bases from V and 3 bases from J, with 14 bases in between. This chain's CDR3 is CASSLAGGRFEETQYF. The CDR3 DNA follows: TGTGCCAGCAGCTTAGCTGGGGGGCGGTTCGAAGAGACCCAGTACTTC.

This clonotype has more than one count but fewer than ten. V is TRBV27 and J is TRBJ1-2, with TRBD1 as a possible D gene (5 bases). With 0 bases removed from V and 7 bases from J, the gap between germline ends came to 9 bases. The CDR3 spans 13 residues. Germline CDR1 MNHEY, CDR2 SMNVEV (reference sequence). The CDR3 bases are TGTGCCAGCAGTTTATCAGGGGCTGGTGGCTACACCTTC. Translating gives CASSLSGAGGYTF.